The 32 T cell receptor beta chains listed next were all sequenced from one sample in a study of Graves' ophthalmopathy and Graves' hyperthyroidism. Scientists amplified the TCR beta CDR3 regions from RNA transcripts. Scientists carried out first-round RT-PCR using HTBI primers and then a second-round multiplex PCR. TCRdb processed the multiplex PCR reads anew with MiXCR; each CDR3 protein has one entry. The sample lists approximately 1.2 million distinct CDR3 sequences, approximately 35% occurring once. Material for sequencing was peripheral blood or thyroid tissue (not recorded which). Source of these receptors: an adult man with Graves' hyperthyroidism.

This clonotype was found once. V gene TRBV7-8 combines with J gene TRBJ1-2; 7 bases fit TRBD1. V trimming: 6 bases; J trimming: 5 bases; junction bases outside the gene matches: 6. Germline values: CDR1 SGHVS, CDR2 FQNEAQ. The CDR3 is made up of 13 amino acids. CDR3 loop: CASRSGTEYGYTF. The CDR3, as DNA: TGTGCCAGCAGGTCTGGGACAGAATATGGCTACACCTTC.

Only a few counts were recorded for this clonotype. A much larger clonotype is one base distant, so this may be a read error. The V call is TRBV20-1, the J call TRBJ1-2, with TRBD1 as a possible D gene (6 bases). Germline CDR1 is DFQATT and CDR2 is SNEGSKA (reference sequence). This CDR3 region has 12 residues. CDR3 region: CSASLGQYGYAF. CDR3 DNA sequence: TGCAGTGCGTCTCTCGGACAGTATGGCTACGCCTTC.

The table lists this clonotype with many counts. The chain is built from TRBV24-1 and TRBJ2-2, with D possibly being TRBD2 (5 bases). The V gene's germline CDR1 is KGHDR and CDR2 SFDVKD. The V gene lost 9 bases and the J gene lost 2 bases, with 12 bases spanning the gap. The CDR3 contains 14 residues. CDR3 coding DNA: TGTGCCACCTCGGCGGGCCGAAACACCGGGGAGCTGTTTTTT. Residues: CATSAGRNTGELFF.

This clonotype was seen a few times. The CDR3, as DNA: TGTGCCAGGTTGACGGGATCCTTCTACGAGCAGTACTTC. It specifies CARLTGSFYEQYF. The rearrangement uses TRBV6-4 and TRBJ2-7; weak D call: TRBD2 (5 bases). The CDR3 is made up of 13 amino acids. V lost 9 bases, J lost 3 bases, and 15 bases lay in between. Per the germline V gene, CDR1 is MRHNA and CDR2 is SNTAGT.

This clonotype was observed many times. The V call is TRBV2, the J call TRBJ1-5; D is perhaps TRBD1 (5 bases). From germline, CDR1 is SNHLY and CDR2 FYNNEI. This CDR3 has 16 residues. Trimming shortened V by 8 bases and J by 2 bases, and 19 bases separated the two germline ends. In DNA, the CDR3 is TGTGCCAGCGGGGACGGCGGGTTTGGTCGCAATCAGCCCCAGCATTTT. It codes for CASGDGGFGRNQPQHF.

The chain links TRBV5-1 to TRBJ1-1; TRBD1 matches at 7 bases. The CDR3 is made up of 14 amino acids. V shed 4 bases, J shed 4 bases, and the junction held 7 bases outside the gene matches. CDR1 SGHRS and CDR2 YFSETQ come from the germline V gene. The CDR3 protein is CASSRSTGTTEAFF. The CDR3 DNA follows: TGCGCCAGCAGCCGTTCGACAGGGACCACTGAAGCTTTCTTT.

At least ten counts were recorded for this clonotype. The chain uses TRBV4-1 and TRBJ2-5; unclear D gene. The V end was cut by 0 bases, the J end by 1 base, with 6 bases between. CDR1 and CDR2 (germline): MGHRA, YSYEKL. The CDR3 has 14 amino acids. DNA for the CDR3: TGCGCCAGCAGCCAAGAATTGGTCCAAGAGACCCAGTACTTC. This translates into CASSQELVQETQYF.

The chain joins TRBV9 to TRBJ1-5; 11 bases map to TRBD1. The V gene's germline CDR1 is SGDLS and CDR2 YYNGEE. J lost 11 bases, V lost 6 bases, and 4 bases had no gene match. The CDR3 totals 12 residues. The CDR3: CASNGQGASQHF. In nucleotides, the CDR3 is TGTGCCAGCAACGGACAGGGGGCATCCCAGCATTTT.

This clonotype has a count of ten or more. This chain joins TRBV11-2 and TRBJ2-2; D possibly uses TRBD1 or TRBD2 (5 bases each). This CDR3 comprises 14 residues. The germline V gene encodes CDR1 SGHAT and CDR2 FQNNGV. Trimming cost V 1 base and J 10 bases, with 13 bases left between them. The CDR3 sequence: CASSLGGRGLELFF. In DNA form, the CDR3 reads TGTGCCAGCAGCTTAGGGGGACGGGGTTTGGAGCTGTTTTTT.

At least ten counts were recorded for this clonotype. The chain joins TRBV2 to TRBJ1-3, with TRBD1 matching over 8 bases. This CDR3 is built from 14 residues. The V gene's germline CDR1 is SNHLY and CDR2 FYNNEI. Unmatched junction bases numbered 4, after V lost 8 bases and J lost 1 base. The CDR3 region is CASVGQGSGNTIYF. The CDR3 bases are TGTGCCAGCGTTGGACAGGGATCTGGAAACACCATATATTTT.

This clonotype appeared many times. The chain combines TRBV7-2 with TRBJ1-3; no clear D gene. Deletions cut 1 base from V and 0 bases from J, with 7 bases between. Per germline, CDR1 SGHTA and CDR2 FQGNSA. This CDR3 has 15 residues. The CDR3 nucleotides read TGTGCCAGCAGCTTAGGGGTTAACTCTGGAAACACCATATATTTT. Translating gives CASSLGVNSGNTIYF.

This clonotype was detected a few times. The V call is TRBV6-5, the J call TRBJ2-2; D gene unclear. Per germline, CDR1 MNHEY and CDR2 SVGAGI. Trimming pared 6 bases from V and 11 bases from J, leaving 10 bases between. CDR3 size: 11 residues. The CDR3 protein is CASSRGIELFF. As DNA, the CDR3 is TGTGCCAGCAGCCGAGGAATAGAGCTGTTTTTT.

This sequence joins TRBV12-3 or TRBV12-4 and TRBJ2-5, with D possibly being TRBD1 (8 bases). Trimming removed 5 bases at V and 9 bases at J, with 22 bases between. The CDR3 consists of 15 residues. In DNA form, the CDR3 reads TGTGCCAGCAGTACAACAGGGGGGGGAGCGGAGCCCCAGTACTTC. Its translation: CASSTTGGGAEPQYF.

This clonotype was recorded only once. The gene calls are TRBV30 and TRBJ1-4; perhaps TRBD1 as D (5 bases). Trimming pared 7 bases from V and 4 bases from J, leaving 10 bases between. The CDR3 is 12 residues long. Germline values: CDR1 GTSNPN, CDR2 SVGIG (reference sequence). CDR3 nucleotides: TGTGCCTCGGGACGGCATAATGAAAAACTGTTTTTT. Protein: CASGRHNEKLFF.

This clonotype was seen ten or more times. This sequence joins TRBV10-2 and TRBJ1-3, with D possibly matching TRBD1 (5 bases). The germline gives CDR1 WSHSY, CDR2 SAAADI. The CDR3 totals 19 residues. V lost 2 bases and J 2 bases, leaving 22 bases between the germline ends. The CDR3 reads CASSEPHGALGGTGNTIYF. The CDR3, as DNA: TGCGCCAGCAGTGAGCCGCACGGGGCGCTCGGGGGGACTGGAAACACCATATATTTT.

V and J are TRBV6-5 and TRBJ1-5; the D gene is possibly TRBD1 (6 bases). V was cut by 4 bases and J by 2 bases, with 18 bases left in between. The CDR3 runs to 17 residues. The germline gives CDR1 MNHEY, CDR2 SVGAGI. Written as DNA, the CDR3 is TGTGCCAGCAGTTTTAGGGGGTCCGTTGGAGGCAATCAGCCCCAGCATTTT. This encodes CASSFRGSVGGNQPQHF.

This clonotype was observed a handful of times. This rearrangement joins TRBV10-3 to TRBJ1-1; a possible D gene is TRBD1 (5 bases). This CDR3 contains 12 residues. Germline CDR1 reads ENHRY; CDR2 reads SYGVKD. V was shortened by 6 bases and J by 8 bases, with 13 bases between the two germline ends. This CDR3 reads CAIRVTAPEAFF. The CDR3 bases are TGTGCCATCAGAGTGACAGCGCCAGAAGCTTTCTTT.

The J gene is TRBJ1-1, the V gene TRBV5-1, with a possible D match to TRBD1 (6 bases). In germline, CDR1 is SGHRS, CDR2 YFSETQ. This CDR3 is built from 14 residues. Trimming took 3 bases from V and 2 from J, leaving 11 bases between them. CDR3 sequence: CASSSTQGNTEAFF. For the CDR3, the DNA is TGCGCCAGCAGCTCCACACAGGGAAACACTGAAGCTTTCTTT.

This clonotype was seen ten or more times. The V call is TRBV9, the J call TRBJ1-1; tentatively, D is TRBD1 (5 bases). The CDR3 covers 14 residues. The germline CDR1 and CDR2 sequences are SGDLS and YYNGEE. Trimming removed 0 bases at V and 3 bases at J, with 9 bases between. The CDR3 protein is CASSVAQGDTEAFF. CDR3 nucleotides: TGTGCCAGCAGCGTAGCGCAGGGTGACACTGAAGCTTTCTTT.

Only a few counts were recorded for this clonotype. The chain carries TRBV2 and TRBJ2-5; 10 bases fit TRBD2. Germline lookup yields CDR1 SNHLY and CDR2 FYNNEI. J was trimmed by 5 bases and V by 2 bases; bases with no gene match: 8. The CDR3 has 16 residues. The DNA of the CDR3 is TGTGCCAGCAGTGAACTAGCGGGAGTCGTTTGGGAGACCCAGTACTTC. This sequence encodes CASSELAGVVWETQYF.

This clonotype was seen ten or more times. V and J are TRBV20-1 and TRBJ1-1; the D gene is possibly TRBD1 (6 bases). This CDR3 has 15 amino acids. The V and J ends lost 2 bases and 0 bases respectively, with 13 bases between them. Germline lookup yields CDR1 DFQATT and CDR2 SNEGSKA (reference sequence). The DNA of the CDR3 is TGCAGTGCTAGAACAGTTGGACAGCTGAACACTGAAGCTTTCTTT. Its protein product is CSARTVGQLNTEAFF.

The CDR3 is CASSPWGETNEKLFF. CDR3 sequence (DNA): TGCGCCAGCAGCCCTTGGGGCGAAACTAATGAAAAACTGTTTTTT. This rearrangement joins TRBV5-1 to TRBJ1-4; D is possibly TRBD1 (5 bases). Trimming took off 4 bases at V and 1 base at J, with 11 bases between the two ends. This CDR3 spans 15 amino acids. CDR1 is SGHRS, CDR2 YFSETQ, per germline. Drawing the rest from reference TRBV5-1 and TRBJ1-4, the complete variable domain is KAGVTQTPRYLIKTRGQQVTLSCSPISGHRSVSWYQQTPGQGLQFLFEYFSETQRNKGNFPGRFSGRQFSNSRSEMNVSTLELGDSALYLCASSPWGETNEKLFFGSGTQLSVL.

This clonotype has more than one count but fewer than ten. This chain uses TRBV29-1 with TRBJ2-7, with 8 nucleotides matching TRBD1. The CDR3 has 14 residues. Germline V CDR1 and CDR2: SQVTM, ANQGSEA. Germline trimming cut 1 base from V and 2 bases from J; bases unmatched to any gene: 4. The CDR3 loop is CSVEAGTGTYEQYF. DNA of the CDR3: TGCAGCGTTGAAGCAGGGACAGGCACCTACGAGCAGTACTTC.

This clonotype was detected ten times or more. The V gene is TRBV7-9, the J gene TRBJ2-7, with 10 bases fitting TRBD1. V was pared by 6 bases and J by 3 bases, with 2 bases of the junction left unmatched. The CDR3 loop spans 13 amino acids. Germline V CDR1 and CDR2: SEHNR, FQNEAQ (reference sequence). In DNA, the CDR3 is TGTGCCAGCAGTGGACAGGGGGACTACGAGCAGTACTTC. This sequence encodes CASSGQGDYEQYF.

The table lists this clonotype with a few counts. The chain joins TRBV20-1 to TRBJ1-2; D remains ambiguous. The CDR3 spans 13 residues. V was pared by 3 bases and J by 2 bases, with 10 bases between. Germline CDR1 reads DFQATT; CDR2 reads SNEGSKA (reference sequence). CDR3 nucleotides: TGCAGTGCTAGTCAAAGGGTAAACTATGGCTACACCTTC. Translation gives CSASQRVNYGYTF.

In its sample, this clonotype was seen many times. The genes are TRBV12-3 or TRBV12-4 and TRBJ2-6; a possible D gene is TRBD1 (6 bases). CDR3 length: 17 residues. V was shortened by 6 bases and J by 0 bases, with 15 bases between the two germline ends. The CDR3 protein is CASSQDRANSGANVLTF. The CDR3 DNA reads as TGTGCCAGCAGCCAGGACAGAGCAAACTCTGGGGCCAACGTCCTGACTTTC.

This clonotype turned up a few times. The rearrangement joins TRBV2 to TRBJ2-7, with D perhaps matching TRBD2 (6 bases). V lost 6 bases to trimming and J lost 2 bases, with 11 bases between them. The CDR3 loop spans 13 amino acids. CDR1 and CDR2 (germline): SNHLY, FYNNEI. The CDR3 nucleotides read TGTGCCAGCAGGGGGGACTCCACCTACGAGCAGTACTTC. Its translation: CASRGDSTYEQYF.

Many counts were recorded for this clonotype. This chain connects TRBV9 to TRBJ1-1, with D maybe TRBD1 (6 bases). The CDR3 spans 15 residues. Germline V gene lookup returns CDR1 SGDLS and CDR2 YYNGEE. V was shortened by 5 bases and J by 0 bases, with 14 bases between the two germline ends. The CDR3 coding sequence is TGTGCCAGCAGGGACGTAGGGGGGTTGAACACTGAAGCTTTCTTT. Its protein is CASRDVGGLNTEAFF.

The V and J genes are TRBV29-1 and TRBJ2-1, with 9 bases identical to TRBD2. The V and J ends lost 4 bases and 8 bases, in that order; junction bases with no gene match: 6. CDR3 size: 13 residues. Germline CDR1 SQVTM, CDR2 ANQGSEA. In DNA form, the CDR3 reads TGCAGCGTTGTTAGCGGGAGTGGGTATGAGCAGTTCTTC. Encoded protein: CSVVSGSGYEQFF.

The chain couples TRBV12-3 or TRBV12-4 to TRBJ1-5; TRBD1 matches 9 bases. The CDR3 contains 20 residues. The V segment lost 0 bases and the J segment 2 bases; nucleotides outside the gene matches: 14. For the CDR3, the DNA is TGTGCCAGCAGTTTAGCCCAACCGGGACAGGGCCGGGATCGCAATCAGCCCCAGCATTTT. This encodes CASSLAQPGQGRDRNQPQHF.

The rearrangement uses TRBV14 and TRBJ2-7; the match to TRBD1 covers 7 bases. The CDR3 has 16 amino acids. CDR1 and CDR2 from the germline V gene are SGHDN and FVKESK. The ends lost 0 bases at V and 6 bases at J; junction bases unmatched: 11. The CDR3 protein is CASSQDKGALPCEQYF. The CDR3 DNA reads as TGTGCCAGCAGCCAAGATAAGGGGGCTCTACCCTGCGAGCAGTACTTC.

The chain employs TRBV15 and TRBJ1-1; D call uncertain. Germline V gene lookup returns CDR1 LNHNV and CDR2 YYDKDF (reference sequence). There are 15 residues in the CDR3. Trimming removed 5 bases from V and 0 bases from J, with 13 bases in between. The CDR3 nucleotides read TGTGCCACCAGCGTAACCAGAACCGTGAACACTGAAGCTTTCTTT. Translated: CATSVTRTVNTEAFF.